A selection of T cell receptor beta chains follows, all from one sample in a study of blood T cells in healthy people across ages. TCRdb re-analysed the 5' RACE reads in MiXCR, keeping a single row per CDR3 protein. The sample shows roughly 1,500,000 distinct CDR3 sequences, about 43% of them seen only once. Sequencing used blood. Receptor source: a woman under 30 in good health. Each CDR3 is given with its conserved first and last residue. The D gene is left open where the match is weak. Clone size appears in some rows only: once, few, many, or a class for an expanded clone.

D gene	clone size	V gene	J gene	CDR3 DNA	CDR3 protein
NA	NA	TRBV12-3/TRBV12-4	TRBJ2-5	TGTGCCAGCAGTTTACAGGGGACACAAGAGACCCAGTACTTC	CASSLQGTQETQYF
TRBD1	few	TRBV3-1	TRBJ1-2	TGTGCCAGCAGCCCCAGGACAGGGGGTGCTGGCTACACCTTC	CASSPRTGGAGYTF
NA	few	TRBV7-2	TRBJ1-2	TGTGCCAGCAGCTTAAGATCGGGGAACTATGGCTACACCTTC	CASSLRSGNYGYTF
TRBD2	few	TRBV5-1	TRBJ2-3	TGCGCCAGCAGCTTGGCCGGGGTAGCGGGATACACAGATACGCAGTATTTT	CASSLAGVAGYTDTQYF
NA	few	TRBV12-3/TRBV12-4	TRBJ2-5	TGTGCCAGCACCCCAGGGGGAGGCGTCAATGAGCAGTACTTC	CASTPGGGVNEQYF
NA	few	TRBV4-1	TRBJ2-1	TGCGCCAGCAGCCAAGACGGAATACGAAAATCGGGAGAGGCCCCACATGAGCAGTTCTTC	CASSQDGIRKSGEAPHEQFF
NA	NA	TRBV6-6	TRBJ1-2	TGTGCCGGCAGGACAGCTAACTATGGCTACACCTTC	CAGRTANYGYTF
TRBD1	few	TRBV12-3/TRBV12-4	TRBJ1-4	TGTGCCAGCAGCCCCCGGGACAGGGTTGTAGCTAATGAAAAACTGTTTTTT	CASSPRDRVVANEKLFF
TRBD1	NA	TRBV27	TRBJ2-5	TGTGCCAGCGAGGGGGCCGGACCGAACAATGAGCAGTACTTC	CASEGAGPNNEQYF
TRBD2	NA	TRBV6-2/TRBV6-3	TRBJ2-7	TGTACCAGCAGTTCGACTTGGGGACTAGCGGGCTACAATGAGCAGTACTTC	CTSSSTWGLAGYNEQYF
NA	NA	TRBV3-1	TRBJ2-2	TGTGCCAGCAGCCCTACAAGGGCTAACACCGGGGAGCTGTTTTTT	CASSPTRANTGELFF
TRBD1	few	TRBV2	TRBJ2-3	TGTGCCAGCAGACCCGACAGGGGGGGATTCACAGATACGCAGTATTTT	CASRPDRGGFTDTQYF
NA	NA	TRBV6-1	TRBJ1-2	TGTGCCAGCAGTGAACCCGTCTCAGGTCGCGGGGACTATGGCTACACCTTC	CASSEPVSGRGDYGYTF
NA	NA	TRBV25-1	TRBJ1-1	TGTGCCAGCAGTCACCGGACCGCGAATGAAGCTTTCTTT	CASSHRTANEAFF
TRBD1	once	TRBV5-1	TRBJ1-1	TGCGCCAGCAGCTCCAGACAGGGAGTATCCACTGAAGCTTTCTTT	CASSSRQGVSTEAFF
NA	NA	TRBV7-2	TRBJ1-1	TGTGCCAGCAGCTTAGTTCGGGTAGGGGAGGCTGAAGCTTTCTTT	CASSLVRVGEAEAFF
NA	once	TRBV2	TRBJ1-2	TGTGCCACAGATCCGGGACATACTTTTAACTACTATGGCTACACCTTC	CATDPGHTFNYYGYTF
NA	NA	TRBV13	TRBJ1-1	TGTGCCAGCAGCCCAGGACACCTCCAGAACACTGAAGCTTTCTTT	CASSPGHLQNTEAFF
NA	NA	TRBV3-1	TRBJ1-1	TGTGCCAGCAGCCAAGGACAGGCGGCACACACTGAAGCTTTCTTT	CASSQGQAAHTEAFF
NA	NA	TRBV6-1	TRBJ2-5	TGTGCCAGCACAAGGGGGGGGACGGAGACCCAGTACTTC	CASTRGGTETQYF
TRBD2	NA	TRBV12-3/TRBV12-4	TRBJ2-5	TGTGCCAACAGTGCTCAGACTAGCGGGTTCTCCAATGAGCAGTACTTC	CANSAQTSGFSNEQYF
TRBD1	NA	TRBV11-2	TRBJ2-1	TGTGCCAGCAGCCACCTCAGGGGGTCCTACAATGAGCAGTTCTTC	CASSHLRGSYNEQFF
TRBD1	NA	TRBV29-1	TRBJ1-4	TGCAGCGTTGAAGTCTCACAGGGGGTTGAGGAAAAACTGTTTTTT	CSVEVSQGVEEKLFF
TRBD1	few	TRBV7-2	TRBJ2-7	TGTGCCAGCAGCTTAAGAGGACAGGGGATAGAGCAGTACTTC	CASSLRGQGIEQYF
NA	NA	TRBV12-3/TRBV12-4	TRBJ2-7	TGTGCCAGCAGTTTAGGGAGGATGGCCGAGCAGTACTTC	CASSLGRMAEQYF
NA	few	TRBV6-5	TRBJ1-2	TGTGCCAGCAGTTACGCCCGGGACGGGTGGTTTGGCTACACCTTC	CASSYARDGWFGYTF
TRBD2	NA	TRBV5-5	TRBJ2-1	TGTGCCAGCAATCTTGGACTAGCGAATGAGCAGTTCTTC	CASNLGLANEQFF
TRBD2	few	TRBV12-3/TRBV12-4	TRBJ2-3	TGTGCCAGCAGTCGGGCGGGGGGAGCCACAGATACGCAGTATTTT	CASSRAGGATDTQYF
NA	few	TRBV20-1	TRBJ1-2	TGCAGTGCTAGAGAGGTAGCAGTTCCTGGCTACACCTTC	CSAREVAVPGYTF
NA	few	TRBV7-2	TRBJ2-7	TGTGCCAGCAGCCCAACTGGAGGAGAACTACTCTACGAGCAGTACTTC	CASSPTGGELLYEQYF
TRBD1	NA	TRBV29-1	TRBJ2-7	TGCAGCGTTGAAGGGACAGGGTTATCCTACAATAAGCAGTACTTC	CSVEGTGLSYNKQYF
TRBD1	NA	TRBV12-3/TRBV12-4	TRBJ2-7	TGTGCCAGCAGTAGGGGACAGGGGTCACTGGGCGAGCAGTACTTC	CASSRGQGSLGEQYF
NA	few	TRBV5-1	TRBJ1-6	TGCGCCAGCAGCTTGCAACAGGGCGATTCACCCCTCCACTTT	CASSLQQGDSPLHF
TRBD1	NA	TRBV30	TRBJ1-2	TGTGCCTGGGGACAGACGGGACAGGGTTCCTATGGCTACACCTTC	CAWGQTGQGSYGYTF
NA	NA	TRBV11-2	TRBJ2-7	TGTGCCAGCAGTGCGGGGCCCTACTCCTACGAGCAGTACTTC	CASSAGPYSYEQYF
NA	few	TRBV7-2	TRBJ2-4	TGTGCCAGCAGCGTGCGTGGGGGCGAAAACATTCAGTACTTC	CASSVRGGENIQYF
NA	NA	TRBV11-2	TRBJ2-5	TGTGCCAGCAGCTCTCCTCCCCCCCAGGCCGGAAAAGAGACCCAGTACTTC	CASSSPPPQAGKETQYF
TRBD2	NA	TRBV2	TRBJ2-3	TGTGCCAGCAGTGAAGACGGGGGGGCGGTAGATACGCAGTATTTT	CASSEDGGAVDTQYF
NA	NA	TRBV12-3/TRBV12-4	TRBJ2-2	TGTGCCAGCAGATCCGCCGGGACGAACACCGGGGAGCTGTTTTTT	CASRSAGTNTGELFF
TRBD2	few	TRBV7-2	TRBJ2-4	TGTGCCAGCAGCTTAGATGGGGGGGTGGCCAAAAACATTCAGTACTTC	CASSLDGGVAKNIQYF
TRBD1	few	TRBV27	TRBJ1-2	TGTGCCAGCAGTCCTCGAACACCGGACAGGGGGGACTATGGCTACACCTTC	CASSPRTPDRGDYGYTF
NA	NA	TRBV7-8	TRBJ2-7	TGTGCCAGCAGCTTCCCGGACAGAGGGGCGTTGGATGAGCAGTACTTC	CASSFPDRGALDEQYF
NA	few	TRBV9	TRBJ2-7	TGTGCCAGCAGCGAGCGCCCGGGACAATTCCACGAGCAGTACTTC	CASSERPGQFHEQYF
TRBD1	NA	TRBV20-1	TRBJ2-7	TGCAGTGCTACCCGACAGGGCCCTGGCGAGCAGTACTTC	CSATRQGPGEQYF
NA	NA	TRBV10-3	TRBJ2-5	TGTGCCATCAGTGAGCCCCGGGGGTCGAAGACCCAGTACTTC	CAISEPRGSKTQYF
NA	NA	TRBV7-9	TRBJ1-1	TGTGCCAGCAGCGGTGACAGCCTGGGCACTGAAGCTTTCTTT	CASSGDSLGTEAFF